These 26 T cell receptor beta chains share one sample of origin, sequenced in a study of human versus mouse CDR3 diversity and MHC coevolution. Measured with immunoSEQ multiplex PCR; TCRdb has only the in-frame clones, and not every one. This table has some 80,000 clones, around 93% appearing once. The specimen sequenced was naive CD4+ T cells from blood. Subset noted: CD45RO-negative CD62L-positive naive CD4 T cells. These receptors originate from a person between 30 and 69 years old in good health.

The V call is TRBV5-1, the J call TRBJ1-1; TRBD1 aligns across 7 bases. V dropped 5 bases and J dropped 4; count of bases not matched to a gene: 5. CDR1 is SGHRS, CDR2 YFSETQ, per germline. This CDR3 contains 13 residues. CDR3 nucleotide sequence: TGCGCCAGCAGGGATAGGGACAGCACTGAAGCTTTCTTT. It codes for CASRDRDSTEAFF.

The rearrangement links TRBV18 to TRBJ2-7; D call uncertain. The CDR3 runs 13 residues. The germline CDR1 and CDR2 sequences are KGHSH and LQKENI. Trimming shortened V by 3 bases and J by 6 bases, and 12 bases separated the two germline ends. CDR3 DNA sequence: TGTGCCAGCTCACCCGACACAGTGCGCGAGCAGTACTTC. Translating gives CASSPDTVREQYF.

The V call is TRBV14, the J call TRBJ1-1, with TRBD1 matching over 12 bases. The CDR3 contains 18 residues. Trimming removed 1 base from V and 5 bases from J; junction bases left unmatched: 11. In germline, CDR1 is SGHDN, CDR2 FVKESK. For the CDR3, the DNA is TGTGCCAGCAGCCAAGCTACCGGGACAGGGGGCAGAGGAACTGAAGCTTTCTTT. Translating gives CASSQATGTGGRGTEAFF.

The rearrangement joins TRBV9 to TRBJ1-6; D is ambiguous. The CDR3 extends over 14 amino acids. Trimming shortened V by 0 bases and J by 5 bases, and 6 bases separated the two germline ends. Germline V gene lookup returns CDR1 SGDLS and CDR2 YYNGEE. Here the CDR3 reads CASSVGRDNSPLHF. The DNA of the CDR3 is TGTGCCAGCAGCGTAGGACGGGATAATTCACCCCTCCACTTT.

The V and J genes are TRBV9 and TRBJ1-6; D is perhaps TRBD1 (6 bases). Germline-derived CDR1 and CDR2 are SGDLS and YYNGEE. The CDR3 sequence is 14 residues long. Trimming stripped 2 bases from V and 10 bases from J, with 13 bases between. This chain's CDR3 is CASSVRDTASPLHF. The CDR3, as DNA: TGTGCCAGCAGCGTTCGGGACACTGCATCACCCCTCCACTTT. The variable domain in full, with the rest retrieved from reference TRBV9 and TRBJ1-6, is DSGVTQTPKHLITATGQRVTLRCSPRSGDLSVYWYQQSLDQGLQFLIQYYNGEERAKGNILERFSAQQFPDLHSELNLSSLELGDSALYFCASSVRDTASPLHFGNGTRLTVT.

The J gene is TRBJ2-1, the V gene TRBV30; D unresolved. The CDR3 runs to 16 residues. Trimming left V 0 bases short and J 0 bases short, with 12 bases between. The germline V gene has CDR1 GTSNPN and CDR2 SVGIG (reference sequence). The CDR3 loop is CAWSVMTQSSYNEQFF. The CDR3 DNA sequence: TGTGCCTGGAGTGTTATGACACAGAGCTCCTACAATGAGCAGTTCTTC.

This sequence joins TRBV5-5 and TRBJ1-5; TRBD1 matches 9 bases. With V trimmed by 4 bases and J by 3 bases, 5 bases remained unmatched. CDR3 length equals 15 residues. Germline V gene data show CDR1 as SGHKS and CDR2 as YYEKEE (reference sequence). In DNA form, the CDR3 reads TGTGCCAGCAGCCCCGGACAGGGGATCAATCAGCCCCAGCATTTT. Protein sequence: CASSPGQGINQPQHF.

The rearrangement joins TRBV19 to TRBJ1-1; 11 bases are shared with TRBD1. After removal of 1 base from V and 3 bases from J, the junction contained 4 bases not matched to a gene. CDR3 length: 16 residues. Germline values: CDR1 LNHDA, CDR2 SQIVND (reference sequence). In nucleotides, the CDR3 is TGTGCCAGTAGTATAGCCGGACAGGGGGCGCACACTGAAGCTTTCTTT. This translates into CASSIAGQGAHTEAFF.

In regard to this clone: An end of the junction differs from the germline gene, which may be a read error. The chain links TRBV19 to TRBJ2-3; D uncertain. Germline V gene sequence: CDR1 LNHDA, CDR2 SQIVND (reference sequence). This CDR3 has 12 amino acids. The DNA of the CDR3 is TGTACCAGTAGTCTATCCACAGATACGCAGTATTTT. Protein product: CTSSLSTDTQYF.

The chain joins TRBV5-1 to TRBJ2-5; no reliable D call. Trimming cost V 0 bases and J 2 bases, with 11 bases left between them. The CDR3 extends over 15 amino acids. Germline-derived CDR1 and CDR2 are SGHRS and YFSETQ. CDR3 coding DNA: TGCGCCAGCAGCTTGGACGGGTTCCGGCAAGAGACCCAGTACTTC. Its protein product is CASSLDGFRQETQYF. The full variable domain, with the rest looked up from reference TRBV5-1 and TRBJ2-5, is KAGVTQTPRYLIKTRGQQVTLSCSPISGHRSVSWYQQTPGQGLQFLFEYFSETQRNKGNFPGRFSGRQFSNSRSEMNVSTLELGDSALYLCASSLDGFRQETQYFGPGTRLLVL.

The chain carries TRBV6-4 and TRBJ1-2; the D is unclear. The CDR3 has 13 amino acids. Germline V lookup: CDR1 MRHNA, CDR2 SNTAGT. V was trimmed by 2 bases and J by 6 bases, leaving 10 bases between them. The CDR3 protein is CASSDEGGNGYTF. The CDR3 nucleotides read TGTGCCAGCAGTGACGAGGGAGGGAATGGCTACACCTTC.

The chain has TRBV5-4 and TRBJ2-3; maybe TRBD2 (5 bases). The V gene lost 3 bases and the J gene lost 4 bases, with 6 bases spanning the gap. The CDR3 length is 12 residues. The germline CDR1 and CDR2 sequences are SGHNT and YYREEE (reference sequence). CDR3 nucleotide sequence: TGTGCCAGCAGCTGGGAGTCAGATACGCAGTATTTT. Its protein is CASSWESDTQYF.

J is TRBJ2-5 and V is TRBV7-6, with D possibly TRBD1 on 7 matching bases. V lost 3 bases to trimming and J lost 0 bases, with 11 bases between them. Germline assignment: CDR1 SGHVS and CDR2 FNYEAQ. The CDR3 loop spans 15 amino acids. The chain's CDR3 is CASSLRDRYQETQYF. For the CDR3, the DNA is TGTGCCAGCAGCTTGCGGGACAGATACCAAGAGACCCAGTACTTC.

The chain uses TRBV5-4 and TRBJ1-1; 9 bases are shared with TRBD1. J was trimmed by 1 base and V by 0 bases; bases with no gene match: 1. The CDR3 has 15 residues. Germline V gene data show CDR1 as SGHNT and CDR2 as YYREEE (reference sequence). CDR3 DNA sequence: TGTGCCAGCAGCTTGGAGGGACAGGGGAACACTGAAGCTTTCTTT. Amino acid sequence: CASSLEGQGNTEAFF.

This chain uses TRBV6-4 with TRBJ2-5, with 7 bases fitting TRBD1. The J call may be in error: the DNA end matches TRBJ2-7 better. CDR1 and CDR2 from the germline V gene are MRHNA and SNTAGT. The CDR3 loop spans 15 amino acids. CDR3 protein: CASSDLGDRSYEQYF. The DNA of the CDR3 is TGTGCCAGCAGTGACTTGGGGGACAGATCCTACGAGCAGTACTTC.

The chain employs TRBV28 and TRBJ2-4; D call uncertain. Germline assignment: CDR1 MDHEN and CDR2 SYDVKM. The CDR3 consists of 13 residues. Trimming shortened V by 8 bases and J by 3 bases, and 11 bases separated the two germline ends. The CDR3 coding sequence is TGTGCCAGCCTTCGAGTCGACAAAAACATTCAGTACTTC. Translated: CASLRVDKNIQYF.

The V gene is TRBV28, the J gene TRBJ2-5; 8 bases agree with TRBD1. V shed 6 bases and J 1 base; nucleotides not matched to a gene: 1. CDR1 and CDR2 (germline): MDHEN, SYDVKM. This CDR3 spans 13 amino acids. For the CDR3, the DNA is TGTGCCAGCAGGGACAGGGCCCAAGAGACCCAGTACTTC. This gives the protein CASRDRAQETQYF. Full variable domain (remainder filled in from reference TRBV28 and TRBJ2-5): DVKVTQSSRYLVKRTGEKVFLECVQDMDHENMFWYRQDPGLGLRLIYFSYDVKMKEKGDIPEGYSVSREKKERFSLILESASTNQTSMYLCASRDRAQETQYFGPGTRLLVL.

The rearrangement uses TRBV6-1 and TRBJ1-1; 7 bases match TRBD1. Germline CDR1 reads MNHNS; CDR2 reads SASEGT. This CDR3 has 15 amino acids. V lost 3 bases, J lost 2 bases, and 6 bases stayed unmatched. CDR3 sequence (DNA): TGTGCCAGCAGTGACGATAGACAGGGAAACACTGAAGCTTTCTTT. It encodes CASSDDRQGNTEAFF.

The chain carries TRBV28 and TRBJ1-2, with D possibly matching TRBD1 (5 bases). V was clipped by 7 bases and J by 7 bases, with 16 bases between them. Germline V gene sequence: CDR1 MDHEN, CDR2 SYDVKM. The CDR3 loop spans 13 amino acids. The chain's CDR3 is CASTNHQGGGYTF. CDR3 coding DNA: TGTGCCAGCACCAATCATCAGGGAGGTGGCTACACCTTC.

The rearrangement uses TRBV5-6 and TRBJ2-1, with 7 bases identical to TRBD2. The CDR3 totals 12 residues. V lost 2 bases and J lost 9; bases outside the gene matches: 2. Looked up from germline, CDR1 is SGHDT and CDR2 is YYEEEE. CDR3 amino acids: CASSLAGTEQFF. The CDR3 DNA follows: TGTGCCAGCAGCTTAGCGGGAACTGAGCAGTTCTTC.

This chain links TRBV5-4 with TRBJ2-3; TRBD2 might be the D (6 bases). From germline, CDR1 is SGHNT and CDR2 YYREEE (reference sequence). Trimming removed 2 bases from V and 0 bases from J, with 10 bases in between. CDR3 length: 15 amino acids. The CDR3 protein is CASSLELASTDTQYF. The CDR3 nucleotides are TGTGCCAGCAGCTTAGAACTAGCCAGCACAGATACGCAGTATTTT.

The chain couples TRBV6-1 to TRBJ1-1, with D uncertain. The CDR3 spans 12 residues. Germline V lookup: CDR1 MNHNS, CDR2 SASEGT. V was shortened by 0 bases and J by 11 bases, with 10 bases between the two germline ends. Here the CDR3 DNA reads TGTGCCAGCAGTGAAGCCGGGTTTTACGCTTTCTTT. Encoded protein: CASSEAGFYAFF.

This chain joins TRBV7-9 and TRBJ1-1, with 9 bases identical to TRBD1. J was trimmed by 5 bases and V by 5 bases; bases with no gene match: 9. Germline V gene lookup returns CDR1 SEHNR and CDR2 FQNEAQ (reference sequence). The CDR3 extends over 15 amino acids. The CDR3 nucleotides are TGTGCCAGCAGCCTAATTACGGGACAGGGTACTGAAGCTTTCTTT. Protein sequence: CASSLITGQGTEAFF.

The table lists this clone with a count of one. CDR3 DNA: TGTGCCACCAGCAGAGATCACCGGGAGAGCTCCTACGAGCAGTACTTC. This codes for CATSRDHRESSYEQYF. This chain connects TRBV15 to TRBJ2-7; maybe TRBD2 (6 bases). Germline-derived CDR1 and CDR2 are LNHNV and YYDKDF (reference sequence). This CDR3 region has 16 residues. V lost 0 bases and J lost 0, with 12 bases in between.

V gene TRBV19 combines with J gene TRBJ2-5, with 8 nucleotides matching TRBD2. Germline V CDR1 and CDR2: LNHDA, SQIVND (reference sequence). CDR3 length equals 16 residues. V lost 5 bases to trimming and J lost 5 bases; unmatched junction nucleotides: 13. The CDR3 nucleotides are TGTGCCAGTAGTTCGGGGGGGTCTCAGGTGGGGGAGACCCAGTACTTC. This codes for CASSSGGSQVGETQYF.

The J gene is TRBJ1-1, the V gene TRBV2; the D is unclear. Trimming shortened V by 2 bases and J by 1 base, and 8 bases separated the two germline ends. The CDR3 runs 14 residues. CDR1 is SNHLY, CDR2 FYNNEI, per germline. CDR3 bases: TGTGCCAGCAGTGAATACAGAAGGAACACTGAAGCTTTCTTT. This codes for CASSEYRRNTEAFF.